The rows below give T cell receptor beta chains drawn from one sample of a study of blood T cell repertoires in COVID-19. Assay: immunoSEQ multiplex PCR; the TCRdb copy retains only in-frame clones and omits some. This sample has about 150,000 clones, with approximately 85% found just once. Sequencing was carried out using peripheral blood. The receptors were gathered from a man aged 55 to 70 with COVID-19, enrolled during active disease. Each CDR3 is given with its conserved first and last residue. Fields, in order: J gene, V gene, D gene, clone size, CDR3 length, CDR3 DNA, CDR3 protein. D genes are given only for firm matches. Not every row has a clone size; where given, it reads once, few, many or a size class.

>TRBJ1-6|TRBV3-1/TRBV3-2|.|.|14
TGTGCCAGCAGCCAGGTACAGGGTGATTCACCCCTCCACTTT
CASSQVQGDSPLHF
>TRBJ2-1|TRBV19|TRBD2|.|18
TGTGCCAGTTCTGCCAGAATCGGGGGGGCAGGCTCCTACAATGAGCAGTTCTTC
CASSARIGGAGSYNEQFF
>TRBJ1-1|TRBV6-1|.|.|15
TGTGCCAGCAGTGAACCTGGGGCCTACAACACTGAAGCTTTCTTT
CASSEPGAYNTEAFF
>TRBJ2-5|TRBV9|TRBD2|few|17
TGTGCCAGCAGCGTAGGGACTAGCGGGGGGGCCGGAGAGACCCAGTACTTC
CASSVGTSGGAGETQYF
>TRBJ1-4|TRBV12-5|TRBD1|.|17
TGTGCTAGTGGACCGGACAGGGGTGACGGTCTTCGTGAAAAACTGTTTTTT
CASGPDRGDGLREKLFF
>TRBJ1-5|TRBV30|.|few|13
TGTGCCTGGAGTGTAAAGGGGCGCAAGCCCCAGCATTTT
CAWSVKGRKPQHF
>TRBJ2-3|TRBV9|TRBD2|.|18
TGTGCCAGCAGCCAAATAGCGGGGGGGTCCACTAGCACAGATACGCAGTATTTT
CASSQIAGGSTSTDTQYF
>TRBJ1-3|TRBV7-2|.|.|15
TGTGCCAGCAGCTCCGACAGGAGCTCTGGAAACACCATATATTTT
CASSSDRSSGNTIYF
>TRBJ1-1|TRBV29-1|.|.|14
TGCAGCGTTGAATCCGGGATGCCGAACACTGAAGCTTTCTTT
CSVESGMPNTEAFF
>TRBJ2-1|TRBV14|.|.|15
TGTGCCAGCAGCCCCGGAGGCCTACGAAACAATGAGCAGTTCTTC
CASSPGGLRNNEQFF
>TRBJ1-6|TRBV4-3|.|.|14
TGCGCCAGCAGCCAAGACAGGGGAATTTCACCCCTCCACTTT
CASSQDRGISPLHF
>TRBJ1-3|TRBV30|.|.|14
TGTGCCTGGATCGGGAGGACAAATATGAACACCATATATTTT
CAWIGRTNMNTIYF
>TRBJ2-7|TRBV6-5|TRBD2|.|15
TGTGCCAGCAGCATCGCTAGCGGGAGGGGGTACGAGCAGTACTTC
CASSIASGRGYEQYF
>TRBJ2-3|TRBV6-5|TRBD2|.|16
TGTGCCAGCAGTTACTCGGGCGGGGGGGCCACAGATACGCAGTATTTT
CASSYSGGGATDTQYF
>TRBJ1-4|TRBV25-1|.|.|14
TGTGCCAGCGCCCCGGGAGGGGGTAATGAAAAACTGTTTTTT
CASAPGGGNEKLFF
>TRBJ1-2|TRBV5-4|TRBD1|.|17
TGTGCCAGCAGCCTTAGACAGGGGCAGACGTATAACTATGGCTACACCTTC
CASSLRQGQTYNYGYTF
>TRBJ2-3|TRBV7-8|TRBD1|once|17
TGTGCCAGCAGCTTAAGGGCGGGGACAGGGGAGGCAGATACGCAGTATTTT
CASSLRAGTGEADTQYF
>TRBJ1-5|TRBV2|.|once|15
TGTGCAAGCGCGTTCAATCTGGGGGCGAATCAGCCCCAGCATTTT
CASAFNLGANQPQHF
>TRBJ2-1|TRBV11-2|TRBD2|.|14
TGTGCCAGCAGCGCGGGACTAGCGGGAGAGCCGCAGTTCTTC
CASSAGLAGEPQFF
>TRBJ2-1|TRBV5-8|TRBD1|.|16
TGTGCCAGCAGCTTGGACCCGGGACAGGCGTTTGTTGAGCAGTTCTTC
CASSLDPGQAFVEQFF
>TRBJ1-1|TRBV11-3|.|.|12
TGTGCCAGCAGCAATAGACTCTCTGAAGCTTTCTTT
CASSNRLSEAFF
>TRBJ2-3|TRBV5-1|.|.|14
TGCGCCAGCAGCATTCCGACAGCCACAGATACGCAGTATTTT
CASSIPTATDTQYF
>TRBJ1-3|TRBV5-8|TRBD1|.|14
TGTGCCAGCAGCAGGGACAGGGGAAGCAACACCATATATTTT
CASSRDRGSNTIYF
>TRBJ1-1|TRBV6-5|.|.|14
TGTGCCAGCAATGCAATAGGGGTTAGCACTGAAGCTTTCTTT
CASNAIGVSTEAFF
>TRBJ1-5|TRBV7-2|.|.|14
TGTGCCAGCAGCTTAGATGGCAGCAATCAGCCCCAGCATTTT
CASSLDGSNQPQHF
>TRBJ2-7|TRBV28|TRBD2|.|14
TGTGCCAGCAGGGAGAGCGGGAGGCTCTACGAGCAGTACTTC
CASRESGRLYEQYF
>TRBJ2-6|TRBV25-1|TRBD1|.|15
TGTGCCAGCAGTGAGGGTGACAGGGCCGCCAACGTCCTGACTTTC
CASSEGDRAANVLTF
>TRBJ2-4|TRBV19|.|.|14
TGTGCCAGTATGGTTAGCCGGGCCAAAAACATTCAGTACTTC
CASMVSRAKNIQYF
>TRBJ1-2|TRBV6-2/TRBV6-3|TRBD1|.|14
TGTGCCAGCAGTTACTTCGGACAGGGGGACGGCTACACCTTC
CASSYFGQGDGYTF
>TRBJ1-5|TRBV7-9|TRBD1|.|13
TGTGCCAGCAGTGAGGCAGGGGGACAGCCCCAGCATTTT
CASSEAGGQPQHF
>TRBJ2-5|TRBV12-3/TRBV12-4|TRBD1|.|11
TGTGCCAGCAGTAGGACAGGGGTAGCGTACTTC
CASSRTGVAYF
>TRBJ2-7|TRBV29-1|.|few|12
TGCAGCGTACGGGACACTAACTACGAGCAGTACTTC
CSVRDTNYEQYF
>TRBJ1-6|TRBV28|.|.|15
TGTGCCAGCAGTTTAAGAGGCCTAGCTGGTTCACCCCTCCACTTT
CASSLRGLAGSPLHF
>TRBJ1-2|TRBV27|.|.|14
TGTGCCAGCAGGCAAAGACAGGAGGCCTATGGCTACACCTTC
CASRQRQEAYGYTF
>TRBJ1-3|TRBV11-3|.|.|16
TGTGCCAGCAGCTTCCGGGACGGGAGCTCTGGAAACACCATATATTTT
CASSFRDGSSGNTIYF
>TRBJ1-1|TRBV25-1|TRBD1|few|18
TGTGCCAGCAGTGAATTTCTTGGGGGGACAGGGGGCTCTGGTGAAGCTTTCTTT
CASSEFLGGTGGSGEAFF
>TRBJ1-6|TRBV28|TRBD1|once|16
TGTGCCAGCAGTCTCCCCGGGGACAGCTATAATTCACCCCTCCACTTT
CASSLPGDSYNSPLHF
>TRBJ2-3|TRBV2|TRBD2|.|14
TGTGCCAGCAAAAACGGGGAGGGGACAGATACGCAGTATTTT
CASKNGEGTDTQYF
>TRBJ1-4|TRBV29-1|TRBD1|.|14
TGCAGCGTTGGTAGGGACAGGGAGGGTGAAAAACTGTTTTTT
CSVGRDREGEKLFF
>TRBJ2-1|TRBV14|TRBD1|.|15
TGTGCCAGCAGCTCGACAGGGGGCTTATACAATGAGCAGTTCTTC
CASSSTGGLYNEQFF
>TRBJ2-7|TRBV5-1|.|.|12
TGCGCCAGCGGGAACCAGGGTTACGAGCAGTACTTC
CASGNQGYEQYF
>TRBJ2-3|TRBV19|TRBD2|.|15
TGTGCCAGTAGTATTGGCGGGAGGGCCGTAGATACGCAGTATTTT
CASSIGGRAVDTQYF
>TRBJ2-3|TRBV9|.|.|14
TGTGCCAGCAGCGTCGACGCGGGGAGCGATACGCAGTATTTT
CASSVDAGSDTQYF
>TRBJ2-1|TRBV24-1|TRBD2|.|16
TGTGCCACCAGTGTCTCGCGGGGGGGAAAACGCAATGAGCAGTTCTTC
CATSVSRGGKRNEQFF
>TRBJ2-5|TRBV5-1|TRBD1|.|16
TGCGCCAGCACCCGCCAGGGGGCAGGCCTTCAAGAGACCCAGTACTTC
CASTRQGAGLQETQYF
>TRBJ1-2|TRBV7-3|.|.|14
TGTGCCAGCAGCTTAACGTCAGGGGCTGGGGGCTACACCTTC
CASSLTSGAGGYTF
>TRBJ1-2|TRBV28|TRBD1|.|11
TGTGCCCTTGGGACAGACCATGGCTACACCTTC
CALGTDHGYTF
>TRBJ2-6|TRBV5-1|.|.|14
TGCGCCAGCAGCGTATACTCTGGGGCCAACGTCCTGACTTTC
CASSVYSGANVLTF
>TRBJ2-7|TRBV5-6|TRBD1|once|15
TGTGCCAGCAGCTCGAGTCGGACAGGGGGTCACGAGCAGTACTTC
CASSSSRTGGHEQYF
>TRBJ1-2|TRBV4-2|TRBD1|.|16
TGTGCCAGCAGCCAAGAAATAAACAGGGGAAACTATGGCTACACCTTC
CASSQEINRGNYGYTF
>TRBJ2-1|TRBV4-3|TRBD2|.|20
TGCGCCAGCAGCCAAGATCTAGTATCGCGTCTAGCGGGGGCCTACAATGAGCAGTTCTTC
CASSQDLVSRLAGAYNEQFF
>TRBJ1-6|TRBV6-5|.|.|14
TGTGCCAGCAGTTCCTGGGACAAGAATTCACCCCTCCACTTT
CASSSWDKNSPLHF
>TRBJ1-5|TRBV12-3/TRBV12-4|.|few|13
TGTGCCAGCAGTTTTGGGCTAAATCAGCCCCAGCATTTT
CASSFGLNQPQHF
>TRBJ2-1|TRBV4-2|TRBD2|.|16
TGTGCCAGCAGCCCCTCGACTAGCGGGGGGGCCAATGAGCAGTTCTTC
CASSPSTSGGANEQFF
>TRBJ1-3|TRBV30|.|.|13
TGTGCCTGGAGCGAGAACTCTGGAAACACCATATATTTT
CAWSENSGNTIYF
>TRBJ1-5|TRBV28|.|.|11
TGTGCCAGCAGGTCCCTCGGGCCCCAGCATTTT
CASRSLGPQHF
>TRBJ2-5|TRBV4-1|.|.|14
TGCGCCAGCAGCCAAGTCGCAGTCCAAGAGACCCAGTACTTC
CASSQVAVQETQYF
>TRBJ1-3|TRBV5-4|TRBD1|.|15
TGTGCCAGCAGCTTATACGGGACAGGGGGAAACACCATATATTTT
CASSLYGTGGNTIYF
>TRBJ1-1|TRBV6-2/TRBV6-3|.|.|13
TGTGCCAGCAGCCGGTCGGAGGGCACTGAAGCTTTCTTT
CASSRSEGTEAFF